The T cell receptor beta chain described here comes from a study of blood T cell repertoires in COVID-19. For the study at large: The United States, Italy and Spain were the sources of the acute and convalescent COVID-19 samples. The analysed material was cDNA or gDNA that came from T cells, B-cell-depleted T cells, or PBMCs.

In the source study's methods: Counts of nucleated cells, estimated from reference gene primer amplification, were obtained. The method was immunoSEQ multiplex PCR; TCRdb's version includes in-frame clones alone and lacks a portion of them. V and J calls and clone size come straight from that table; D and trimming were deduced from the DNA. The sample shows approximately 71,000 clones, about 88% of them seen only once. This clone has only a few counts. CDR1 and CDR2 (germline): LNHDA, SQIVND (reference sequence). V was clipped by 1 base and J by 2 bases, with 9 bases between them. The CDR3 contains 14 residues.

The chain employs TRBV19 and TRBJ2-7; a possible D gene is TRBD2 (5 bases). The TCR originated in a human donor in a cohort sampled during active COVID-19. Sequenced material: peripheral blood. CDR3 nucleotide sequence: TGTGCCAGTAGTATAGCAGACGGGACCTACGAGCAGTACTTC. It encodes CASSIADGTYEQYF. Based on the CDR3 plus reference TRBV19 and TRBJ2-7, the full variable domain is DGGITQSPKYLFRKEGQNVTLSCEQNLNHDAMYWYRQDPGQGLRLIYYSQIVNDFQKGDIAEGYSVSREKKESFPLTVTSAQKNPTAFYLCASSIADGTYEQYFGPGTRLTVT.